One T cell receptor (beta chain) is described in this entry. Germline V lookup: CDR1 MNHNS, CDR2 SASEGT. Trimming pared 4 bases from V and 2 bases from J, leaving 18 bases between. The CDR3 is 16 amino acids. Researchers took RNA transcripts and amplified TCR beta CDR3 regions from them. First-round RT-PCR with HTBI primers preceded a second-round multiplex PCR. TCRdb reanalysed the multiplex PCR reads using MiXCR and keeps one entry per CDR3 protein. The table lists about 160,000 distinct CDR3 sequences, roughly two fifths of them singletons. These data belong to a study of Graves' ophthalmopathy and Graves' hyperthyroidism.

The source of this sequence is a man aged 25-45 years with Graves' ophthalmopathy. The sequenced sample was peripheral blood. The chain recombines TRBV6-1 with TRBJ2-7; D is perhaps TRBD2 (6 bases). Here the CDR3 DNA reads TGTGCCAGCAGTGGCCAAGACGCGGGGCTCCCCTACGAGCAGTACTTC. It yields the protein CASSGQDAGLPYEQYF.